This passage covers 2 T cell receptor beta chains from one sample sequenced in a study of blood T cells in healthy people across ages. A second roughly 6 to 12 cycle PCR used barcoded and J-beta primers. Each CDR3 protein is one row after TCRdb ran MiXCR on the 5' RACE reads. The sample records 800,000 or so distinct CDR3 sequences, 46% being singletons. The sample comprised blood. These receptors were obtained from a man older than 75 in good health.

The gene calls are TRBV27 and TRBJ2-2; the match to TRBD2 covers 10 bases. The CDR3 loop spans 17 amino acids. J was trimmed by 2 bases and V by 5 bases; bases with no gene match: 8. From germline, CDR1 is MNHEY and CDR2 SMNVEV (reference sequence). The chain's CDR3 is CASSSGRVGINTGELFF. The CDR3 nucleotides read TGTGCCAGCAGTAGCGGGAGGGTGGGCATAAACACCGGGGAGCTGTTTTTT.

As to this clonotype: This may arise from a read error, as a much more abundant clone is one base away. The gene calls are TRBV7-2 and TRBJ2-1; D is possibly TRBD1 (6 bases). TRBJ2-7 explains the end of the DNA better; the J call may be wrong. The CDR3 sequence is 16 residues long. The germline gives CDR1 SGHTA, CDR2 FQGNSA. The CDR3 reads CASSRTGHHFYNEQYF. CDR3 DNA: TGTGCCAGCAGTCGAACGGGACATCACTTCTACAATGAGCAGTACTTC.